Presented here are 27 T cell receptor beta chains from one specimen sequenced in a study of OX40 agonist ivuxolimab in advanced cancers. Generated by immunoSEQ multiplex PCR, the TCRdb table keeps only in-frame clones and is missing some. Of roughly 40,000 clones in the sample, approximately 78% were seen once. The sample was CD4+ or CD8+ T cells sorted from blood, taken in a trial of the OX40 agonist ivuxolimab. The receptors were sampled from an adult with an advanced solid tumor such as melanoma, head and neck, liver or kidney cancer.

In this sample, this clone is medium-sized (0.01 to 0.1%). The chain joins TRBV11-2 to TRBJ1-3; 7 bases are a match to TRBD1. The germline V gene has CDR1 SGHAT and CDR2 FQNNGV. V trimming: 5 bases; J trimming: 3 bases; junction bases outside the gene matches: 7. CDR3 length: 15 residues. CDR3: CASSNQQGLGNTIYF. The CDR3 DNA follows: TGTGCCAGCAGCAACCAACAGGGGCTTGGAAACACCATATATTTT.

This chain connects TRBV7-2 to TRBJ1-5; TRBD1 agrees at 10 bases. The J segment lost 6 bases and the V segment lost 3 bases, leaving 8 bases of the junction unmatched. This CDR3 has 16 amino acids. Germline V gene data show CDR1 as SGHTA and CDR2 as FQGNSA. CDR3: CASSFLGTGAGQPQHF. The CDR3 bases are TGTGCCAGCAGCTTTCTGGGGACAGGGGCGGGTCAGCCCCAGCATTTT.

The table lists this clone with a few counts. For the CDR3, the DNA is TGTGCCAGCAGTTCCGTATTAGGACGGGTACCACTCTACGAGCAGTACTTC. It translates to CASSSVLGRVPLYEQYF. The V call is TRBV28, the J call TRBJ2-7; no firm D call. Trimming pared 4 bases from V and 3 bases from J, leaving 22 bases between. Germline V gives CDR1 MDHEN, CDR2 SYDVKM. CDR3 size: 17 residues.

This clone showed up just a few times. The chain is built from TRBV19 and TRBJ2-1; TRBD1 agrees at 11 bases. Germline V CDR1 and CDR2: LNHDA, SQIVND (reference sequence). The junction had 9 bases not matched to a gene; V was cut back by 6 bases and J by 8 bases. This CDR3 has 15 amino acids. DNA of the CDR3: TGTGCCAGTAGCCAAGGACAGGGGGCTGTCGATGAGCAGTTCTTC. Amino acid sequence: CASSQGQGAVDEQFF. The whole variable domain, remainder taken from reference TRBV19 and TRBJ2-1, is DGGITQSPKYLFRKEGQNVTLSCEQNLNHDAMYWYRQDPGQGLRLIYYSQIVNDFQKGDIAEGYSVSREKKESFPLTVTSAQKNPTAFYLCASSQGQGAVDEQFFGPGTRLTVL.

The V and J genes are TRBV9 and TRBJ1-2; D possibly corresponds to TRBD1 (6 bases). This CDR3 is built from 15 residues. Germline assignment: CDR1 SGDLS and CDR2 YYNGEE. V lost 3 bases and J 4 bases, leaving 16 bases between the germline ends. The CDR3 here is CASSAPGGLAYGYTF. The CDR3 region has the DNA TGTGCCAGCAGCGCCCCGGGGGGGCTCGCCTATGGCTACACCTTC.

The V call is TRBV2, the J call TRBJ2-3, with D possibly being TRBD2 (6 bases). CDR3 length equals 15 residues. Germline CDR1 is SNHLY and CDR2 is FYNNEI. V was cut by 9 bases and J by 5 bases, with 21 bases left in between. CDR3 nucleotides: TGTGCCAGTTTCCTAGGAGGGGCCGGAGAAGATACGCAGTATTTT. Its translation: CASFLGGAGEDTQYF.

This sequence joins TRBV6-1 and TRBJ1-5; D remains unclear. This CDR3 contains 14 residues. V was trimmed by 2 bases and J by 0 bases, leaving 5 bases between them. Germline V CDR1 and CDR2: MNHNS, SASEGT. CDR3 residues: CASSEQFSNQPQHF. CDR3 nucleotide sequence: TGTGCCAGCAGTGAACAGTTTAGCAATCAGCCCCAGCATTTT.

The rearrangement joins TRBV11-3 to TRBJ2-1; 13 bases fit TRBD2. The germline CDR1 and CDR2 sequences are SGHNT and YENEEA. V gave up 1 base and J gave up 4 bases; unmatched junction bases: 1. CDR3 length equals 16 residues. The CDR3 loop reads CASSLGLAGGYNEQFF. The CDR3 DNA is TGTGCCAGCAGCTTAGGACTAGCGGGGGGTTACAATGAGCAGTTCTTC. Variable domain in full (rest from reference TRBV11-3 and TRBJ2-1): EAGVVQSPRYKIIEKKQPVAFWCNPISGHNTLYWYLQNLGQGPELLIRYENEEAVDDSQLPKDRFSAERLKGVDSTLKIQPAELGDSAVYLCASSLGLAGGYNEQFFGPGTRLTVL.

This chain connects TRBV2 to TRBJ2-1, with TRBD2 matching 10 bases. The CDR3 runs to 15 residues. Germline loops: CDR1 SNHLY, CDR2 FYNNEI. V gave up 1 base and J gave up 14 bases; unmatched junction bases: 11. CDR3 sequence reads: CASSEEALAGASEFF. As DNA, the CDR3 is TGTGCCAGCAGTGAAGAGGCGCTAGCGGGAGCCTCGGAGTTCTTC.

This sequence joins TRBV11-1 and TRBJ2-7; the match to TRBD2 covers 11 bases. This CDR3 is built from 16 residues. Germline V gene lookup returns CDR1 SGHAT and CDR2 FQDESV (reference sequence). Losses at the gene ends were 4 bases for V and 6 bases for J; bases not matched to a gene: 11. In nucleotides, the CDR3 is TGTGCCAGCAGCTATCGAGGGACTAGCGGAGGGATCGAGCAGTACTTC. It encodes CASSYRGTSGGIEQYF.

The J gene is TRBJ2-2, the V gene TRBV19; 7 nucleotides agree with TRBD2. V lost 6 bases, J lost 1 base, and 5 bases stayed unmatched. The CDR3 consists of 15 residues. Germline CDR1 is LNHDA and CDR2 is SQIVND (reference sequence). The CDR3 DNA is TGTGCCAGTAGATCTGGACTAGTGAACACCGGGGAGCTGTTTTTT. Its protein product is CASRSGLVNTGELFF.

A few counts support this clone. The chain joins TRBV7-8 to TRBJ2-5, with 9 positions matching TRBD1. Germline CDR1 SGHVS, CDR2 FQNEAQ. J lost 1 base, V lost 8 bases, and 5 bases had no gene match. The CDR3 sequence is 14 residues long. The CDR3 nucleotides are TGTGCCAGCGCCGGGACAGGGTTCCAAGAGACCCAGTACTTC. Protein product: CASAGTGFQETQYF.

The chain joins TRBV29-1 to TRBJ1-6; D call uncertain. The V end was cut by 1 base, the J end by 0 bases, with 16 bases between. The V gene's germline CDR1 is SQVTM and CDR2 ANQGSEA. There are 18 residues in the CDR3. For the CDR3, the DNA is TGCAGCGTTGAAGGAGCCAGAGACGGACCCTCCTATAATTCACCCCTCCACTTT. It is translated as CSVEGARDGPSYNSPLHF.

The chain couples TRBV5-8 to TRBJ1-2; D call uncertain. V lost 3 bases to trimming and J lost 0 bases, with 9 bases between them. The CDR3 contains 14 residues. Germline V gene lookup returns CDR1 SGHTS and CDR2 YDEGEE. CDR3 in DNA: TGTGCCAGCAGCTCCCGCCCAGCTAACTATGGCTACACCTTC. Amino acids: CASSSRPANYGYTF.

This rearrangement joins TRBV11-3 to TRBJ2-3, with 7 bases lining up with TRBD2. The J segment lost 1 base and the V segment lost 5 bases, leaving 6 bases of the junction unmatched. CDR3 length equals 15 residues. The V gene's germline CDR1 is SGHNT and CDR2 YENEEA. The CDR3 here is CASSPGGGGTDTQYF. The CDR3 DNA reads TGTGCCAGCAGCCCCGGGGGAGGGGGCACAGATACGCAGTATTTT.

The J gene is TRBJ2-5, the V gene TRBV7-3, with D perhaps matching TRBD1 (5 bases). This CDR3 spans 11 amino acids. Germline CDR1 is SGHTA and CDR2 is FQGTGA. Trimming removed 5 bases from V and 9 bases from J, with 10 bases in between. CDR3 amino acids: CASSPPQAQYF. CDR3 in DNA: TGTGCCAGCAGCCCTCCACAGGCCCAGTACTTC.

The gene calls are TRBV11-2 and TRBJ2-7; 11 bases match TRBD2. Unmatched junction bases numbered 8, after V lost 4 bases and J lost 6 bases. The germline V gene encodes CDR1 SGHAT and CDR2 FQNNGV. There are 15 residues in the CDR3. CDR3 sequence (DNA): TGTGCCAGCAGCTGGACTAGCGGGTACGGGTCCGAGCAGTACTTC. It is translated as CASSWTSGYGSEQYF.

The chain links TRBV18 to TRBJ2-1, with D tentatively TRBD2 (5 bases). Germline V gene sequence: CDR1 KGHSH, CDR2 LQKENI. Deletions cut 0 bases from V and 4 bases from J, with 13 bases between. The CDR3 covers 16 residues. CDR3 sequence: CASSPPPGGGYNEQFF. Here the CDR3 DNA reads TGTGCCAGCTCACCACCGCCCGGAGGCGGATACAATGAGCAGTTCTTC.

This clone was recorded once. V gene TRBV9 combines with J gene TRBJ2-7; TRBD1 aligns across 10 bases. This CDR3 has 14 residues. Germline CDR1 SGDLS, CDR2 YYNGEE. V trimming: 4 bases; J trimming: 3 bases; junction bases outside the gene matches: 4. CDR3 amino acids: CASSRGQGVYEQYF. For the CDR3, the DNA is TGTGCCAGCAGCCGAGGACAGGGGGTCTACGAGCAGTACTTC.

CDR3 amino acids: CASSSDLNTEAFF. CDR3 nucleotides: TGTGCCAGTAGTTCAGACCTGAACACTGAAGCTTTCTTT. V usage is TRBV19 and J usage is TRBJ1-1, with D unclear. CDR3 length: 13 amino acids. With 5 bases removed from V and 0 bases from J, the gap between germline ends came to 7 bases. CDR1 is LNHDA, CDR2 SQIVND, per germline (reference sequence).

V usage is TRBV5-1 and J usage is TRBJ1-4; no definite D call. The V and J ends lost 6 bases and 4 bases respectively, with 13 bases between them. Germline CDR1 and CDR2: SGHRS and YFSETQ. The length of the CDR3 is 14 residues. The CDR3 DNA sequence: TGCGCCAGCAAAATGATGGGAGGTAATGAAAAACTGTTTTTT. Its translation is CASKMMGGNEKLFF.

The table lists this clone with a few counts. The chain carries TRBV4-2 and TRBJ2-7; D uncertain. Trimming pared 4 bases from V and 1 base from J, leaving 11 bases between. The CDR3 is 14 amino acids. Germline-derived CDR1 and CDR2 are LGHNA and YNFKEQ. The CDR3 coding sequence is TGTGCCAGCAGCCCGGGTGGAGTATCCTACGAGCAGTACTTC. It translates to CASSPGGVSYEQYF.

CDR3 in DNA: TGTGCCAGCATGGCGGGTCCTAGTAGTGGAGAGACCCAGTACTTC. Translating it yields CASMAGPSSGETQYF. The chain joins TRBV7-2 to TRBJ2-5; possibly TRBD2 for D (5 bases). Germline V lookup: CDR1 SGHTA, CDR2 FQGNSA. The CDR3 consists of 15 residues. V lost 7 bases and J lost 4, with 19 bases in between.

Here the CDR3 DNA reads TGTGCCAGTAGTATTCGTAGCGGGAGAAGCACAGATACGCAGTATTTT. Amino acids: CASSIRSGRSTDTQYF. The chain recombines TRBV19 with TRBJ2-3; TRBD2 matches at 9 bases. With 3 bases clipped from V and 0 bases from J, the junction kept 4 bases outside the gene matches. The CDR3 extends over 16 amino acids. Germline V gene data show CDR1 as LNHDA and CDR2 as SQIVND (reference sequence). Variable domain in full (rest from reference TRBV19 and TRBJ2-3): DGGITQSPKYLFRKEGQNVTLSCEQNLNHDAMYWYRQDPGQGLRLIYYSQIVNDFQKGDIAEGYSVSREKKESFPLTVTSAQKNPTAFYLCASSIRSGRSTDTQYFGPGTRLTVL.

This clone was observed once. The chain couples TRBV4-2 to TRBJ2-7; 13 bases line up with TRBD2. V was pared by 3 bases and J by 6 bases, with 8 bases of the junction left unmatched. Germline V lookup: CDR1 LGHNA, CDR2 YNFKEQ. The CDR3 covers 16 residues. CDR3 nucleotides: TGTGCCAGCAGCCAGTTCACCGGGACTAGCGGGACCGAGCAGTACTTC. Protein product: CASSQFTGTSGTEQYF.

The chain recombines TRBV18 with TRBJ2-5; 7 nucleotides agree with TRBD1. The germline gives CDR1 KGHSH, CDR2 LQKENI. V shed 3 bases and J 2 bases; nucleotides not matched to a gene: 0. The CDR3 runs 13 residues. As DNA, the CDR3 is TGTGCCAGCTCACCGGGACAGCAAGAGACCCAGTACTTC. Amino acids: CASSPGQQETQYF.

V and J are TRBV10-1 and TRBJ1-4, with a tentative D call TRBD1 (5 bases). Germline lookup yields CDR1 WNHNN and CDR2 SYGVQD (reference sequence). CDR3 length equals 13 residues. Between the trimmed V and J ends, which lost 5 bases and 6 bases, there was a span of 10 bases. The CDR3: CASSPTVDEKLFF. The CDR3 nucleotides read TGCGCCAGCAGTCCGACAGTAGATGAAAAACTGTTTTTT.